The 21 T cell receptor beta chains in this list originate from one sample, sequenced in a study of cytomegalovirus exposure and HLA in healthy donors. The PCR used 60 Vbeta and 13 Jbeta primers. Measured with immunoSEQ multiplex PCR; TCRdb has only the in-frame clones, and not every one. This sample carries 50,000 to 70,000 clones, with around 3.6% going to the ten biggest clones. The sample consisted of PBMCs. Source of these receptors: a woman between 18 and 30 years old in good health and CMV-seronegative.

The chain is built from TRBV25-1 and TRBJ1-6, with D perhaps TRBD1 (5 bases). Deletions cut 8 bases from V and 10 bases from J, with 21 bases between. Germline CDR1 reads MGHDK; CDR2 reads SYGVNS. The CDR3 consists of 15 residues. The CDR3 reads CASGSRGGSHSPLHF. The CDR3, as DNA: TGTGCCAGCGGTAGCCGGGGGGGTTCCCACTCACCCCTCCACTTT.

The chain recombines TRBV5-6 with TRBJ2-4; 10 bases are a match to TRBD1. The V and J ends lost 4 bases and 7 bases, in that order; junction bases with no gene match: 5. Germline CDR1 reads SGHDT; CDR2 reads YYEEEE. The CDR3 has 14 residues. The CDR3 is CASSPGTGANIQYF. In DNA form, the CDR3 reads TGTGCCAGCAGCCCCGGGACAGGGGCGAACATTCAGTACTTC.

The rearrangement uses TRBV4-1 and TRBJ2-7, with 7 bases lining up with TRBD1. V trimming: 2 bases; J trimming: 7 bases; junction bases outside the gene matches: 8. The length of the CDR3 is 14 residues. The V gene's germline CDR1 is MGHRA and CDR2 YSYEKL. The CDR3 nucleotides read TGCGCCAGCAGCCAACCTCGACAGGGCTTGGAGCAGTACTTC. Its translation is CASSQPRQGLEQYF.

Written as DNA, the CDR3 is TGTGCCAGCAGGAGGGACAGGGGGGGGCAAGAAGCTTTCTTT. Its translation is CASRRDRGGQEAFF. The rearrangement joins TRBV6-1 to TRBJ1-1; 11 positions match TRBD1. Germline V lookup: CDR1 MNHNS, CDR2 SASEGT. V lost 6 bases to trimming and J lost 8 bases; unmatched junction nucleotides: 8. The CDR3 contains 14 residues.

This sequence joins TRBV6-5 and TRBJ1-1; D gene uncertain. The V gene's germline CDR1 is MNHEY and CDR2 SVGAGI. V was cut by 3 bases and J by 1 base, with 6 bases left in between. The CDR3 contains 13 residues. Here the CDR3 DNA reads TGTGCCAGCAGTTATGCGGGGAACACTGAAGCTTTCTTT. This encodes CASSYAGNTEAFF.

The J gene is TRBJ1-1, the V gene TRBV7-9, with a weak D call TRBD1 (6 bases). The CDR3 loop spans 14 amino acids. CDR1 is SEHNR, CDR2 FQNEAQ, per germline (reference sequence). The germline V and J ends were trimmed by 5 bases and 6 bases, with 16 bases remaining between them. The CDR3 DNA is TGTGCCAGCAGCCCAGGGGTATCACGGTCTGAAGCTTTCTTT. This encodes CASSPGVSRSEAFF.

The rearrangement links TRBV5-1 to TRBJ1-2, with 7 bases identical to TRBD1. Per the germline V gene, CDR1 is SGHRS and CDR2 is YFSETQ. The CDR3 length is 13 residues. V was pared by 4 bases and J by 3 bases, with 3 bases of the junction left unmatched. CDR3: CASSGTVDYGYTF. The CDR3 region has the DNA TGCGCCAGCAGCGGGACAGTGGACTATGGCTACACCTTC.

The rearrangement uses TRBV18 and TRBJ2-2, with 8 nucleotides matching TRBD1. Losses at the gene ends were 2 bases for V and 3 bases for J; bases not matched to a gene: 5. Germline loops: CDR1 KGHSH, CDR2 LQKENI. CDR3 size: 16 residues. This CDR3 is CASSPTGTGDTGELFF. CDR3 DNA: TGTGCCAGCTCACCAACCGGGACAGGAGACACCGGGGAGCTGTTTTTT.

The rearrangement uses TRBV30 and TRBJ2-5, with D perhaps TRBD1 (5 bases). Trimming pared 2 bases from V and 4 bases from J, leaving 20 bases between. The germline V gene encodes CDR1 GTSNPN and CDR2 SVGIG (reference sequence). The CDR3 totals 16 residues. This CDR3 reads CAWSQVGPLRGETQYF. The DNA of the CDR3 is TGTGCCTGGAGTCAGGTTGGACCGCTTAGGGGAGAGACCCAGTACTTC.

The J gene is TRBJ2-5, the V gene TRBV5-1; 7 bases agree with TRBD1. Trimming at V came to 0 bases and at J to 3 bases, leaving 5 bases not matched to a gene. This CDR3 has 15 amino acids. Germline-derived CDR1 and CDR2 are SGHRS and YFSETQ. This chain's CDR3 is CASSLGDRVEETQYF. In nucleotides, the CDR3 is TGCGCCAGCAGCTTGGGCGACAGGGTTGAAGAGACCCAGTACTTC. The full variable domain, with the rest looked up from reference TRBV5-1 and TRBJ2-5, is KAGVTQTPRYLIKTRGQQVTLSCSPISGHRSVSWYQQTPGQGLQFLFEYFSETQRNKGNFPGRFSGRQFSNSRSEMNVSTLELGDSALYLCASSLGDRVEETQYFGPGTRLLVL.

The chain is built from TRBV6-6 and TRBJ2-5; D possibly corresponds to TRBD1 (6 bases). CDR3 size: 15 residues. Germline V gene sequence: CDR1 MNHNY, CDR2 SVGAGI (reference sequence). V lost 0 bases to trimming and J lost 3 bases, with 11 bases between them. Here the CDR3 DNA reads TGTGCCAGCAGTTACTCTCCGGCAGGGGAAGAGACCCAGTACTTC. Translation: CASSYSPAGEETQYF.

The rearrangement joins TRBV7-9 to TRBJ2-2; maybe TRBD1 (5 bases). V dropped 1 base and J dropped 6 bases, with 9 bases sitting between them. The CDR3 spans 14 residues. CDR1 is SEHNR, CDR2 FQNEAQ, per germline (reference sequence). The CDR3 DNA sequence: TGTGCCAGCAGCTTAGATTCAGGGCCCGGGGAGCTGTTTTTT. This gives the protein CASSLDSGPGELFF.

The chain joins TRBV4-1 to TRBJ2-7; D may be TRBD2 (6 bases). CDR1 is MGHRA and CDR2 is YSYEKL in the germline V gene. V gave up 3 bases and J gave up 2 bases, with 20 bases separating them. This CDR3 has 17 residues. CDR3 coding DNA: TGCGCCAGCAGCCACAACCGAGGACTAAACAGCGCCTACGAGCAGTACTTC. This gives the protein CASSHNRGLNSAYEQYF.

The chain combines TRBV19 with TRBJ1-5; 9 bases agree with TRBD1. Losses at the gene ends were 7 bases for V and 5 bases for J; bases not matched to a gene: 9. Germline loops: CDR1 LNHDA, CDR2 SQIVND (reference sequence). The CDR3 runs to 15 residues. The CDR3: CASTTRTGAHQPQHF. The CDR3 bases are TGTGCCAGTACCACCAGGACAGGGGCACATCAGCCCCAGCATTTT.

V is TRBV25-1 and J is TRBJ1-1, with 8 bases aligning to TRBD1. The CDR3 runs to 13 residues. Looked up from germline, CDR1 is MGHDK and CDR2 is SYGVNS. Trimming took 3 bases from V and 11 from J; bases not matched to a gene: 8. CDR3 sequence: CASSDTSGGAAFF. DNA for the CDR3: TGTGCCAGCAGTGATACCTCAGGGGGCGCGGCTTTCTTT.

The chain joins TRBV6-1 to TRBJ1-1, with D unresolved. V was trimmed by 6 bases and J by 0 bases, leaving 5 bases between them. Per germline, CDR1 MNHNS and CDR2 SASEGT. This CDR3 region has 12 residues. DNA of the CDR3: TGTGCCAGCAGGTACTTGAACACTGAAGCTTTCTTT. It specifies CASRYLNTEAFF.

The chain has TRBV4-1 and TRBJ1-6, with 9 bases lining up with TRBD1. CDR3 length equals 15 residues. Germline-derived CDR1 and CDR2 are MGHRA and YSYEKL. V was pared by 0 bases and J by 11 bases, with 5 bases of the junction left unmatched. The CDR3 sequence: CASSQEGQGTTPLHF. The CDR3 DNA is TGCGCCAGCAGCCAAGAGGGACAGGGCACAACACCCCTCCACTTT.

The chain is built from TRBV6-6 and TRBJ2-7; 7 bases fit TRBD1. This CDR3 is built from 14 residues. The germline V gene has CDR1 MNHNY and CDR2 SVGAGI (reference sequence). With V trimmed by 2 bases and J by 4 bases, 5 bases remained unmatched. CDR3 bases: TGTGCCAGCAGTTACGGGACAGATCTTTACGAGCAGTACTTC. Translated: CASSYGTDLYEQYF.

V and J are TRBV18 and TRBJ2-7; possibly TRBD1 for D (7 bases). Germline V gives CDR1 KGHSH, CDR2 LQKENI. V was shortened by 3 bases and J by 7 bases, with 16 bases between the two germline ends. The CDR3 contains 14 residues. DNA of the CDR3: TGTGCCAGCTCACCGGCAGGGGGGCCGGAGGAGCAGTACTTC. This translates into CASSPAGGPEEQYF.

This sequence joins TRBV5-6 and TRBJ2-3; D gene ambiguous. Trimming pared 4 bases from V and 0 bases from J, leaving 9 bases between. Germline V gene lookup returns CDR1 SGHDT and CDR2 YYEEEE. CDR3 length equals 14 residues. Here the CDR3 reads CASSPTISTDTQYF. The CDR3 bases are TGTGCCAGCAGCCCCACAATTAGCACAGATACGCAGTATTTT.

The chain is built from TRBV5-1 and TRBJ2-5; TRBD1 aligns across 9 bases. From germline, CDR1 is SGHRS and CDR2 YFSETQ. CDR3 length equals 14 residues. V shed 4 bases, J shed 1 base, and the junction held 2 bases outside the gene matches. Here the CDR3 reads CASSKGQGQETQYF. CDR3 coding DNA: TGCGCCAGCAGCAAGGGACAGGGCCAAGAGACCCAGTACTTC.